A selection of T cell receptor beta chains follows, all from one sample in a study of T cells in Graves' hyperthyroidism and ophthalmopathy. TCRdb called the multiplex PCR reads again in MiXCR, with one record for every CDR3 protein. Of around 620,000 distinct CDR3 sequences in the sample, about 43% were seen once. The specimen was peripheral blood or thyroid tissue (not recorded which). Source of these receptors: an adult woman with Graves' disease, either hyperthyroidism or ophthalmopathy (not recorded which). Each CDR3 is given with its conserved first and last residue. D genes are given only for firm matches. Clone size appears in some rows only: once, few, many, or a class for an expanded clone.

TGCAGTGCTAGTGATCGGGGAAAAGAGATCCAGTACTTC CSASDRGKEIQYF TRBJ2-5 TRBV20-1 . .
TGTGCCAGCAGCCGCTGGACAGACCAAGAGACCCAGTACTTC CASSRWTDQETQYF TRBJ2-5 TRBV9 many .
TGCAGTGCTAGGGACTTTAAAGACGGCTACACCTTC CSARDFKDGYTF TRBJ1-2 TRBV20-1 many .
TGTGCCAGCAGTGACAGTCTCACACCCTACGAGCAGTACTTC CASSDSLTPYEQYF TRBJ2-7 TRBV25-1 once .
TGTGCCAGCAATCAACCCCCGGGCACAGGGCGAGGTGGCGAGCAGTACTTC CASNQPPGTGRGGEQYF TRBJ2-7 TRBV10-3 . .
TGTGCCACCAGCAGCTTCGACAGTTCCTACGAGCAGTACTTC CATSSFDSSYEQYF TRBJ2-7 TRBV15 . .
TGTGCCAGCAGCTTAGCGGGACAGGGTCTATACGAGCAGTACTTC CASSLAGQGLYEQYF TRBJ2-7 TRBV7-9 many TRBD1
TGTGCCAGCAGTAACAGGGGGCATCAGCCCCAGCATTTT CASSNRGHQPQHF TRBJ1-5 TRBV28 many TRBD1
TGTGCCAGCAGCCTACAGGGGGAACAGCCCGAAGCTTTCTTT CASSLQGEQPEAFF TRBJ1-1 TRBV7-3 . TRBD1
TGTGCCAGCAGTCAAAAGGGCCAAGAGTCCTTGAACACTGAAGCTTTCTTT CASSQKGQESLNTEAFF TRBJ1-1 TRBV2 . .
TGTGCGAACACACCGGGCCCCTGGGGAGAGACCCAGTACTTC CANTPGPWGETQYF TRBJ2-5 TRBV15 . .
TGTGCCAGCAAGACCGGCGGCGAAGCTTTCTTT CASKTGGEAFF TRBJ1-1 TRBV27 many .
TGTGCCAGCAGTTTGCAGGGGGTGATTATGAACACTGAAGCTTTCTTT CASSLQGVIMNTEAFF TRBJ1-1 TRBV28 . TRBD1
TGTGCCAGTAGTATCAGATCTAGCTTCCATGAGCAGTTCTTC CASSIRSSFHEQFF TRBJ2-1 TRBV19 . .
TGCGCCAGCAGCTTTGGGGACTGGCCTGCGTATGGCTACACCTTC CASSFGDWPAYGYTF TRBJ1-2 TRBV5-1 many .
TGTGCCAGCAGCTTCCCTTTCGGAGGGGGCCTGGAGACCCAGTACTTC CASSFPFGGGLETQYF TRBJ2-5 TRBV7-2 many .
TGTGCCATCAGCCAAAAGTACGGGACAGGCGTCTACGGGCAGTACTTC CAISQKYGTGVYGQYF TRBJ2-7 TRBV10-3 . TRBD1
TGCGCCAGCAGCCAAGAAGGGGCAAGCACCCTTGGGTCCTACGAGCAGTACTTC CASSQEGASTLGSYEQYF TRBJ2-7 TRBV4-3 . .
TGTGCCAGCAGTTTAAACGGGGGACTAGCGCCAGAGACCCAGTACTTC CASSLNGGLAPETQYF TRBJ2-5 TRBV7-3 . TRBD2
TGTGCCAGCAGCCACTACAGGGGGACCGGGGGCGATCAGCCCCAGCATTTT CASSHYRGTGGDQPQHF TRBJ1-5 TRBV4-2 . TRBD1
TGCGCCAGCAGCTTGGTCAGAAACCTAAGAGATACGCAGTATTTT CASSLVRNLRDTQYF TRBJ2-3 TRBV5-1 . .
TGCAGCGTTGAAGCGGCTTGGACAGGGCAAACCTACGAGCAGTACTTC CSVEAAWTGQTYEQYF TRBJ2-7 TRBV29-1 . TRBD1
TGTGCCAGCAGTGCCTCCGGGGACAGGGCTTACGAGCAGTACTTC CASSASGDRAYEQYF TRBJ2-7 TRBV7-2 . TRBD1
TGTGCCAGCATACAGGGTATCTATGGCTACACCTTC CASIQGIYGYTF TRBJ1-2 TRBV6-1 . .
TGTGCCTGGATCACAGCTAACTCTGGAAACACCATATATTTT CAWITANSGNTIYF TRBJ1-3 TRBV30 few .
TGTGCCAGCAGCCCCTCGGGGCCAGGGGTTGGTTACACCTTC CASSPSGPGVGYTF TRBJ1-2 TRBV6-5 many .
TGTGCCATCAGTGAAGACCAGGGGGACGTCTCGTACGAGCAGTACTTC CAISEDQGDVSYEQYF TRBJ2-7 TRBV10-3 . TRBD1
TGTGCCAGCAGCACCGAAGAGACCCAGTACTTC CASSTEETQYF TRBJ2-5 TRBV28 many .
TGTGCCAGCAGTGAGCCGGGAAGAGGGGGCGATGGCTACACCTTC CASSEPGRGGDGYTF TRBJ1-2 TRBV25-1 . TRBD1
TGCGCCAGCAGCCAAATAGGCTTGGGGGGGAGGCATGGCTACACCTTC CASSQIGLGGRHGYTF TRBJ1-2 TRBV7-2 once .
TGTGCCAGCAGCCAGCGGACTAGCGGCCGACGGAAAGGCTACACCTTC CASSQRTSGRRKGYTF TRBJ1-2 TRBV14 . .
TGTGCCAGCAGTGAAGCGCGGGGCCGGCTTTTT CASSEARGRLF TRBJ1-1 TRBV2 few .
TGTGCCAGCAGCGTAGCGAGCGGGGGCGGCCAGTACTTC CASSVASGGGQYF TRBJ2-5 TRBV9 . TRBD2
TGCGCCAGCAGCGACAGCCCTTTTAATGAAAAACTGTTTTTT CASSDSPFNEKLFF TRBJ1-4 TRBV5-1 many .
TGTGCCAGCAGTTTAAAAGCCAATTCTAACTATGGCTACACCTTC CASSLKANSNYGYTF TRBJ1-2 TRBV12-3/TRBV12-4 many .
TGCAGTGCTAGAGCGCTTGCGAACACTGAAGCTTTCTTT CSARALANTEAFF TRBJ1-1 TRBV20-1 many .
TGTGCCAGCAGTAGGGGACGAGAGACCCAGTACTTC CASSRGRETQYF TRBJ2-5 TRBV2 many .
TGTGCCAGCAGTTACTCGAACAGGGAGTACGAGCAGTACTTC CASSYSNREYEQYF TRBJ2-7 TRBV6-5 many .
TGTGCCAGCAGTTTGGACAGAAGGGAGACCCAGTACTTC CASSLDRRETQYF TRBJ2-5 TRBV28 many .
TGTGCCAGCAGCTTCGGGACTAGGTACACCCAGTACTTC CASSFGTRYTQYF TRBJ2-5 TRBV7-8 . TRBD2
TGTGCCAGCAGCTCCAGGCACTTC CASSSRHF TRBJ2-5 TRBV7-2 . .
TGTGCCAGCAGCCTCCGGGACATCAATCAGCCCCAGCATTTT CASSLRDINQPQHF TRBJ1-5 TRBV7-9 once .